The 28 T cell receptor beta chains given below trace back to one sample, sequenced in a study of blood T cell repertoires in COVID-19. TCRdb's table, derived via immunoSEQ multiplex PCR, lists solely in-frame clones and lacks some. The sample holds 70,000 to 100,000 clones, 70% to 90% seen once. The sequenced sample consisted of peripheral blood. Receptors were obtained from a man aged 45-65 years with COVID-19, enrolled during active disease.

The V call is TRBV2, the J call TRBJ2-4, with 8 bases lining up with TRBD1. The ends lost 7 bases at V and 2 bases at J; junction bases unmatched: 10. Germline V lookup: CDR1 SNHLY, CDR2 FYNNEI. The CDR3 spans 16 residues. CDR3 sequence reads: CASTRGQGAPKNIQYF. The CDR3 nucleotides read TGTGCCAGCACTCGAGGGCAGGGGGCGCCCAAAAACATTCAGTACTTC.

The J gene is TRBJ1-5, the V gene TRBV19; TRBD1 matches at 7 bases. Trimming removed 5 bases from V and 3 bases from J; junction bases left unmatched: 7. Germline CDR1 is LNHDA and CDR2 is SQIVND (reference sequence). This CDR3 comprises 15 residues. The chain's CDR3 is CASSPTGLFNQPQHF. The CDR3 nucleotides are TGTGCCAGTAGTCCGACAGGGCTTTTCAATCAGCCCCAGCATTTT.

In the case of this clone: Other DNA sequences in the same sample also yield this CDR3. This chain uses TRBV14 with TRBJ2-1; a weak D match, TRBD2 (5 bases). Per germline, CDR1 SGHDN and CDR2 FVKESK. The germline V and J ends were trimmed by 1 base and 2 bases, with 6 bases remaining between them. The CDR3 sequence is 14 residues long. The CDR3 reads CASSQAGAYNEQFF. The CDR3 DNA follows: TGTGCCAGCAGCCAAGCCGGGGCCTACAATGAGCAGTTCTTC.

This rearrangement joins TRBV27 to TRBJ1-1; D ambiguous. The germline gives CDR1 MNHEY, CDR2 SMNVEV (reference sequence). CDR3 length equals 9 residues. Trimming took 9 bases from V and 8 from J, leaving 7 bases between them. CDR3 coding DNA: TGTGCCAGGGGCAGGGAAGCTTTCTTT. Its translation is CARGREAFF.

The chain combines TRBV4-3 with TRBJ1-3; no clear D. Germline CDR1 is LGHNA and CDR2 is YSLEER. The CDR3 runs to 17 residues. Trimming took off 0 bases at V and 0 bases at J, with 12 bases between the two ends. CDR3 bases: TGCGCCAGCAGCCAAGATCAGTACAGATACTCTGGAAACACCATATATTTT. Residues: CASSQDQYRYSGNTIYF.

The chain carries TRBV5-6 and TRBJ1-5, with 7 bases matching TRBD1. Germline V gene lookup returns CDR1 SGHDT and CDR2 YYEEEE. The CDR3 runs 14 residues. The junction had 4 bases not matched to a gene; V was cut back by 2 bases and J by 5 bases. CDR3 residues: CASSFARGDQPQHF. The CDR3 coding sequence is TGTGCCAGCAGCTTTGCCAGGGGGGATCAGCCCCAGCATTTT.

The chain links TRBV19 to TRBJ1-6; 8 bases line up with TRBD1. Germline CDR1 reads LNHDA; CDR2 reads SQIVND (reference sequence). V lost 4 bases and J lost 10; bases outside the gene matches: 9. This CDR3 has 15 amino acids. CDR3: CASSSQTGDGSPLHF. CDR3 coding DNA: TGTGCCAGTAGTAGCCAGACAGGGGACGGATCACCCCTCCACTTT.

The chain uses TRBV7-3 and TRBJ2-3; D remains ambiguous. V lost 5 bases, J lost 3 bases, and 9 bases lay in between. Germline loops: CDR1 SGHTA, CDR2 FQGTGA. The CDR3 totals 13 residues. The CDR3 DNA reads as TGTGCCAGCAGCATCCAAGAGACAGATACGCAGTATTTT. Protein: CASSIQETDTQYF.

This chain connects TRBV5-1 to TRBJ2-2; 10 bases match TRBD2. CDR1 SGHRS and CDR2 YFSETQ come from the germline V gene. The J segment lost 6 bases and the V segment lost 4 bases, leaving 3 bases of the junction unmatched. The length of the CDR3 is 14 residues. This CDR3 reads CASSAAGGSGELFF. The CDR3 nucleotides are TGCGCCAGCAGCGCAGCGGGGGGGTCCGGGGAGCTGTTTTTT.

This clone was detected only once. This rearrangement joins TRBV19 to TRBJ1-1, with 7 bases aligning to TRBD1. After removal of 5 bases from V and 1 base from J, the junction contained 4 bases not matched to a gene. The CDR3 length is 14 residues. Germline V gene lookup returns CDR1 LNHDA and CDR2 SQIVND (reference sequence). CDR3 loop: CASSPTGANTEAFF. CDR3 nucleotides: TGTGCCAGTAGTCCTACAGGGGCGAACACTGAAGCTTTCTTT.

This clone came up a few times. The chain uses TRBV7-9 and TRBJ1-2; possible D gene TRBD1, 5 bases. Trimming removed 5 bases from V and 8 bases from J, with 18 bases in between. The CDR3 spans 14 residues. Per germline, CDR1 SEHNR and CDR2 FQNEAQ (reference sequence). DNA of the CDR3: TGTGCCAGCAGCCAAGGACCGGGCGGGGCCGGCTACACCTTC. Its protein product is CASSQGPGGAGYTF.

This clone was counted a single time. This rearrangement joins TRBV5-1 to TRBJ1-2; 8 bases are a match to TRBD1. Germline V CDR1 and CDR2: SGHRS, YFSETQ. CDR3 length equals 16 residues. After removal of 2 bases from V and 6 bases from J, the junction contained 12 bases not matched to a gene. As DNA, the CDR3 is TGCGCCAGCAGCTTACAACCGACAGGGGTATCCAATGGCTACACCTTC. Amino acids: CASSLQPTGVSNGYTF.

The V call is TRBV5-4, the J call TRBJ2-7; 8 bases are a match to TRBD2. The germline V gene encodes CDR1 SGHNT and CDR2 YYREEE (reference sequence). The CDR3 consists of 14 residues. The V gene end was trimmed by 5 bases and the J gene end by 4 bases; junction bases not matched to a gene: 8. The CDR3 DNA is TGTGCCAGCAGTCCACCCGGGGGGGCTTACGAGCAGTACTTC. This codes for CASSPPGGAYEQYF. Full variable domain (rest looked up from reference TRBV5-4 and TRBJ2-7): ETGVTQSPTHLIKTRGQQVTLRCSSQSGHNTVSWYQQALGQGPQFIFQYYREEENGRGNFPPRFSGLQFPNYSSELNVNALELDDSALYLCASSPPGGAYEQYFGPGTRLTVT.

This clone was detected only once. The V gene is TRBV19, the J gene TRBJ1-1; 10 bases match TRBD1. There are 15 residues in the CDR3. Per the germline V gene, CDR1 is LNHDA and CDR2 is SQIVND (reference sequence). Germline trimming cut 11 bases from V and 4 bases from J; bases unmatched to any gene: 13. CDR3 nucleotides: TGTGCCTCAAATTGGGGACAGGGGTACGGCACTGAAGCTTTCTTT. Translated, it gives CASNWGQGYGTEAFF.

V gene TRBV6-6 combines with J gene TRBJ2-7; 10 bases fit TRBD2. Germline CDR1 is MNHNY and CDR2 is SVGAGI (reference sequence). The V segment lost 8 bases and the J segment 3 bases; nucleotides outside the gene matches: 4. The CDR3 is 13 residues long. CDR3 in amino acids: CASRLAGDYEQYF. The CDR3 DNA reads TGTGCCAGCCGTCTAGCGGGGGACTACGAGCAGTACTTC.

The chain is built from TRBV5-6 and TRBJ2-7, with D maybe TRBD1 (6 bases). This CDR3 region has 15 residues. In germline, CDR1 is SGHDT, CDR2 YYEEEE. Trimming took 2 bases from V and 1 from J, leaving 13 bases between them. CDR3 coding DNA: TGTGCCAGCAGCTTCCAGGGGCGTACGTCCTACGAGCAGTACTTC. It yields the protein CASSFQGRTSYEQYF.

The chain carries TRBV5-1 and TRBJ2-7; weak D call: TRBD2 (5 bases). With 4 bases removed from V and 0 bases from J, the gap between germline ends came to 8 bases. Germline CDR1 reads SGHRS; CDR2 reads YFSETQ. The CDR3 totals 13 residues. CDR3 protein: CASSPGYSYEQYF. The CDR3 DNA reads TGCGCCAGCAGCCCGGGGTACTCCTACGAGCAGTACTTC.

The chain recombines TRBV5-6 with TRBJ1-3, with TRBD1 matching 8 bases. The trim removed 1 base at V and 5 bases at J, leaving 17 bases unmatched. The CDR3 is 19 amino acids. Germline V gives CDR1 SGHDT, CDR2 YYEEEE. Here the CDR3 DNA reads TGTGCCAGCAGCTTGTGGACAGGGAGTCTGATTCGATCTAGAAACACCATATATTTT. It encodes CASSLWTGSLIRSRNTIYF. Combining the CDR3 with reference TRBV5-6 and TRBJ1-3 gives the whole variable domain DAGVTQSPTHLIKTRGQQVTLRCSPKSGHDTVSWYQQALGQGPQFIFQYYEEEERQRGNFPDRFSGHQFPNYSSELNVNALLLGDSALYLCASSLWTGSLIRSRNTIYFGEGSWLTVV.

V is TRBV6-5 and J is TRBJ2-3; D is unresolved. The germline V and J ends were trimmed by 6 bases and 6 bases, with 7 bases remaining between them. Germline CDR1 is MNHEY and CDR2 is SVGAGI. The CDR3 covers 11 residues. Written as DNA, the CDR3 is TGTGCCAGCAGGAACTACGATACGCAGTATTTT. This sequence encodes CASRNYDTQYF.

This chain connects TRBV28 to TRBJ1-1; TRBD1 is a possible D gene (6 bases). V lost 4 bases and J 0 bases, leaving 9 bases between the germline ends. Germline V lookup: CDR1 MDHEN, CDR2 SYDVKM. This CDR3 has 14 amino acids. CDR3 sequence reads: CASSSTGLNTEAFF. Here the CDR3 DNA reads TGTGCCAGCAGTTCGACAGGACTGAACACTGAAGCTTTCTTT.

This clone appeared a single time. The V gene is TRBV2, the J gene TRBJ2-7; D uncertain. V lost 2 bases, J lost 3 bases, and 5 bases lay in between. The length of the CDR3 is 12 residues. Germline loops: CDR1 SNHLY, CDR2 FYNNEI. The CDR3 DNA sequence: TGTGCCAGCAGTGAACACATCTACGAGCAGTACTTC. This sequence encodes CASSEHIYEQYF. Full variable domain (outside the CDR3, taken from reference TRBV2 and TRBJ2-7): EPEVTQTPSHQVTQMGQEVILRCVPISNHLYFYWYRQILGQKVEFLVSFYNNEISEKSEIFDDQFSVERPDGSNFTLKIRSTKLEDSAMYFCASSEHIYEQYFGPGTRLTVT.

This chain joins TRBV6-5 and TRBJ2-1; 8 positions agree with TRBD2. This CDR3 has 14 amino acids. V was pared by 5 bases and J by 7 bases, with 7 bases of the junction left unmatched. CDR1 and CDR2 (germline): MNHEY, SVGAGI. CDR3 in amino acids: CASSPGGGPNEQFF. The CDR3 coding sequence is TGTGCCAGCAGTCCCGGCGGGGGGCCGAATGAGCAGTTCTTC.

CDR3 nucleotide sequence: TGTGCCAGCAGCGCGGGACAGGGTCCAGATACGCAGTATTTT. Translating gives CASSAGQGPDTQYF. This chain joins TRBV9 and TRBJ2-3, with 9 bases lining up with TRBD1. In germline, CDR1 is SGDLS, CDR2 YYNGEE. The CDR3 extends over 14 amino acids. V shed 3 bases, J shed 4 bases, and the junction held 3 bases outside the gene matches.

The chain uses TRBV18 and TRBJ2-6, with D maybe TRBD2 (6 bases). The CDR3 length is 17 residues. Germline loops: CDR1 KGHSH, CDR2 LQKENI. Deletions cut 2 bases from V and 3 bases from J, with 14 bases between. The chain's CDR3 is CASSPTGTGSGANVLTF. The DNA for the CDR3 is TGTGCCAGCTCACCAACTGGGACTGGGAGTGGGGCCAACGTCCTGACTTTC.

This clone showed up just once. The CDR3 DNA reads TGTGCCAGCAGTGGACTAGCGGGAAACACCGGGGAGCTGTTTTTT. Amino acid sequence: CASSGLAGNTGELFF. V gene TRBV25-1 combines with J gene TRBJ2-2, with TRBD2 matching 11 bases. The CDR3 consists of 15 residues. Trimming took 4 bases from V and 2 from J; bases not matched to a gene: 0. Germline V gene sequence: CDR1 MGHDK, CDR2 SYGVNS.

V gene TRBV5-4 combines with J gene TRBJ1-2, with TRBD1 matching over 9 bases. V lost 0 bases to trimming and J lost 4 bases; unmatched junction nucleotides: 10. Germline CDR1 reads SGHNT; CDR2 reads YYREEE (reference sequence). There are 17 residues in the CDR3. For the CDR3, the DNA is TGTGCCAGCAGCTTGGATGGGGTTGACAGGGGGAGCTATGGCTACACCTTC. It specifies CASSLDGVDRGSYGYTF.

The genes are TRBV5-4 and TRBJ2-2, with 8 nucleotides matching TRBD1. There are 16 residues in the CDR3. V lost 3 bases to trimming and J lost 4 bases; unmatched junction nucleotides: 8. The germline V gene encodes CDR1 SGHNT and CDR2 YYREEE (reference sequence). The CDR3 loop reads CASSSPGGKITGELFF. The CDR3 DNA sequence: TGTGCCAGCAGCTCCCCAGGGGGCAAGATCACCGGGGAGCTGTTTTTT.

The chain links TRBV5-1 to TRBJ2-3; D is perhaps TRBD1 (5 bases). CDR1 is SGHRS, CDR2 YFSETQ, per germline. Trimming took 9 bases from V and 1 from J, leaving 12 bases between them. The CDR3 runs to 13 residues. The CDR3 is CATTTDGTDTQYF. The CDR3 nucleotides are TGCGCCACCACGACAGACGGCACAGATACGCAGTATTTT. The variable domain in full, completed from reference TRBV5-1 and TRBJ2-3, reads KAGVTQTPRYLIKTRGQQVTLSCSPISGHRSVSWYQQTPGQGLQFLFEYFSETQRNKGNFPGRFSGRQFSNSRSEMNVSTLELGDSALYLCATTTDGTDTQYFGPGTRLTVL.